Shown below are 27 T cell receptor beta chains from a single sample sequenced in a study of T-cell memory formation after mild COVID-19 (dated by TCRdb to about 2021). Libraries were built with 5' RACE. Sequencing was carried out with an Illumina NovaSeq 6000. TCRdb ran its own pipeline on the public reads, namely fastp trimming at Q25 and MiXCR clone calling, and kept in-frame beta chains. When rows share a CDR3 protein, they turn into one entry using the most common DNA and genes. The sample includes approximately 89,000 distinct CDR3 sequences, with 10% to 15% observed a single time. The top ten clonotypes cover less than 45% of the sample. Material for sequencing was PBMCs or a T cell subset sorted from them (not recorded which). The receptors stem from a man aged 18 to 35 who had mild COVID-19 (a few samples of this study predate the infection). The sample titles of this study are shuffled in the database, so cell type and time point are left out; the donor was told from shared clones.

There are a few counts of this clonotype. The rearrangement joins TRBV29-1 to TRBJ2-4; D not certain. The CDR3 consists of 15 residues. The V and J ends lost 0 bases and 6 bases respectively, with 15 bases between them. Germline CDR1 is SQVTM and CDR2 is ANQGSEA. This chain's CDR3 is CSVEDLQARGNIQYF. For the CDR3, the DNA is TGCAGCGTTGAAGATCTCCAGGCCCGCGGAAACATTCAGTACTTC.

This chain joins TRBV29-1 and TRBJ2-5; D might be TRBD1 (6 bases). V lost 1 base and J 3 bases, leaving 6 bases between the germline ends. This CDR3 spans 12 amino acids. Germline V gene data show CDR1 as SQVTM and CDR2 as ANQGSEA. CDR3 DNA sequence: TGCAGCGTTGAAGCAGGGGAAGAGACCCAGTACTTC. Translated, it gives CSVEAGEETQYF.

This clonotype showed up many times. The CDR3 DNA follows: TGTGCCAGCAGCCAATCGGTCCAGGGCTCGTCCTACGAGCAGTACGTC. It translates to CASSQSVQGSSYEQYV. This rearrangement joins TRBV16 to TRBJ2-7; D perhaps matches TRBD1 (5 bases). The CDR3 spans 16 residues. CDR1 KGHSY and CDR2 FQNENV come from the germline V gene. V was pared by 0 bases and J by 1 base, with 13 bases between.

In DNA, the CDR3 is TGTGCCAGCAGCTTTAGGGTGACAGATACGCAGTATTTT. Protein: CASSFRVTDTQYF. The chain has TRBV7-3 and TRBJ2-3; no firm D call. V was cut by 3 bases and J by 3 bases, with 7 bases left in between. Germline V gene sequence: CDR1 SGHTA, CDR2 FQGTGA. The CDR3 consists of 13 residues.

DNA of the CDR3: TGTGCCAGCAGCTTGAGTAGCGGGGCCGAGTCCGGGGAGCTGTTTTTT. Amino acid sequence: CASSLSSGAESGELFF. V and J are TRBV7-6 and TRBJ2-2; the match to TRBD2 covers 8 bases. CDR3 length: 16 residues. CDR1 SGHVS and CDR2 FNYEAQ come from the germline V gene. V was clipped by 3 bases and J by 6 bases; unmatched bases: 9. Full variable domain (outside the CDR3, taken from reference TRBV7-6 and TRBJ2-2): GAGVSQSPRYKVTKRGQDVALRCDPISGHVSLYWYRQALGQGPEFLTYFNYEAQQDKSGLPNDRFSAERPEGSISTLTIQRTEQRDSAMYRCASSLSSGAESGELFFGEGSRLTVL.

The rearrangement uses TRBV7-2 and TRBJ1-5, with D unresolved. Trimming removed 0 bases at V and 7 bases at J, with 13 bases between. Germline V gives CDR1 SGHTA, CDR2 FQGNSA. This CDR3 contains 15 residues. The DNA of the CDR3 is TGTGCCAGCAGCTTAGCGCCAGCGGGCGGCCAGCCCCAGCATTTT. Amino acid sequence: CASSLAPAGGQPQHF. Together with reference TRBV7-2 and TRBJ1-5, the CDR3 gives the full variable domain: GAGVSQSPSNKVTEKGKDVELRCDPISGHTALYWYRQSLGQGLEFLIYFQGNSAPDKSGLPSDRFSAERTGGSVSTLTIQRTQQEDSAVYLCASSLAPAGGQPQHFGDGTRLSIL.

This clonotype was counted a few times. The chain joins TRBV27 to TRBJ2-7, with a possible D match to TRBD2 (6 bases). Trimming shortened V by 3 bases and J by 2 bases, and 14 bases separated the two germline ends. Germline CDR1 and CDR2: MNHEY and SMNVEV (reference sequence). The length of the CDR3 is 15 residues. DNA for the CDR3: TGTGCCAGCAGTTTCTTCGCGGGGCACGCCTACGAGCAGTACTTC. Protein product: CASSFFAGHAYEQYF.

The chain couples TRBV12-3 or TRBV12-4 to TRBJ2-1; no reliable D call. There are 14 residues in the CDR3. The V gene lost 3 bases and the J gene lost 9 bases, with 15 bases spanning the gap. The CDR3 protein is CASSLSALGGEQFF. In DNA form, the CDR3 reads TGTGCCAGCAGTTTGTCAGCCTTGGGTGGTGAGCAGTTCTTC.

This clonotype was seen ten or more times. This chain joins TRBV4-3 and TRBJ2-7; D is unresolved. Trimming removed 0 bases from V and 3 bases from J, with 12 bases in between. The length of the CDR3 is 15 residues. Germline values: CDR1 LGHNA, CDR2 YSLEER. In DNA form, the CDR3 reads TGCGCCAGCAGCCAAGAGCGGAGTCCATACTACGAGCAGTACTTC. It translates to CASSQERSPYYEQYF.

This clonotype was counted only a few times. The chain couples TRBV12-3 or TRBV12-4 to TRBJ2-6, with unresolved D. With 3 bases removed from V and 6 bases from J, the gap between germline ends came to 3 bases. The CDR3 has 12 residues. The CDR3 DNA is TGTGCCAGCAGTTTTCAGGCCAACGTCCTGACTTTC. Its translation: CASSFQANVLTF.

The genes are TRBV4-2 and TRBJ1-2, with 8 bases that match TRBD1. J lost 7 bases, V lost 0 bases, and 10 bases had no gene match. The CDR3 is 16 amino acids. CDR1 is LGHNA and CDR2 is YNFKEQ in the germline V gene. CDR3 coding DNA: TGTGCCAGCAGCCAAGAAGAGGACAGGGCACCGGCTGGCTACACCTTC. Amino acids: CASSQEEDRAPAGYTF.

This clonotype was recorded a few times. The chain recombines TRBV4-1 with TRBJ1-4, with 7 bases identical to TRBD1. The CDR3 extends over 14 amino acids. V lost 1 base to trimming and J lost 7 bases; unmatched junction nucleotides: 3. CDR1 MGHRA and CDR2 YSYEKL come from the germline V gene. DNA for the CDR3: TGCGCCAGCAGCCAAGGACAGGGAGGTGAAAAACTGTTTTTT. Its protein is CASSQGQGGEKLFF.

Only a few counts were recorded for this clonotype. The rearrangement links TRBV13 to TRBJ2-7; TRBD1 aligns across 9 bases. With 5 bases clipped from V and 2 bases from J, the junction kept 4 bases outside the gene matches. Germline V CDR1 and CDR2: PRHDT, FYEKMQ (reference sequence). The CDR3 totals 14 residues. For the CDR3, the DNA is TGTGCCAGCAGCACCGGGACAGGGACCTACGAGCAGTACGTC. This gives the protein CASSTGTGTYEQYV.

This chain joins TRBV10-3 and TRBJ2-7, with no clear D. CDR1 and CDR2 from the germline V gene are ENHRY and SYGVKD. Between the trimmed V and J ends, which lost 4 bases and 12 bases, there was a span of 13 bases. The length of the CDR3 is 11 residues. CDR3 residues: CAISGTAEAYF. CDR3 DNA: TGTGCCATCAGTGGGACGGCCGAAGCGTACTTC.

The sample holds a few counts of this clonotype. The gene calls are TRBV5-4 and TRBJ2-3; tentatively, D is TRBD1 (6 bases). This CDR3 spans 16 amino acids. The ends were cut back, 1 base at V and 1 base at J, with 13 bases in the middle. CDR1 SGHNT and CDR2 YYREEE come from the germline V gene (reference sequence). The CDR3 protein is CASSLSGGGGTDTQYF. CDR3 coding DNA: TGTGCCAGCAGCTTGAGTGGGGGCGGCGGCACAGATACGCAGTATTTT.

This clonotype appeared a few times. V gene TRBV7-9 combines with J gene TRBJ2-1, with TRBD2 identical over 10 bases. Germline V gene lookup returns CDR1 SEHNR and CDR2 FQNEAQ (reference sequence). The trim removed 5 bases at V and 13 bases at J, leaving 17 bases unmatched. This CDR3 is 16 amino acids long. The chain's CDR3 is CASSPVQGLAISVQFF. CDR3 DNA: TGTGCCAGCAGCCCCGTTCAGGGACTAGCGATATCGGTACAGTTCTTC. The variable domain in full, with the rest retrieved from reference TRBV7-9 and TRBJ2-1, is DTGVSQNPRHKITKRGQNVTFRCDPISEHNRLYWYRQTLGQGPEFLTYFQNEAQLEKSRLLSDRFSAERPKGSFSTLEIQRTEQGDSAMYLCASSPVQGLAISVQFFGPGTRLTVL.

The gene calls are TRBV27 and TRBJ2-7, with 9 bases that match TRBD1. CDR1 is MNHEY, CDR2 SMNVEV, per germline (reference sequence). This CDR3 is 15 amino acids long. The junction had 7 bases not matched to a gene; V was cut back by 3 bases and J by 4 bases. The CDR3 is CASSFIADRGYEQYF. Written as DNA, the CDR3 is TGTGCCAGCAGTTTTATAGCTGACAGGGGGTACGAGCAGTACTTC.

This clonotype was seen only a few times. The chain employs TRBV20-1 and TRBJ2-1; 16 bases are shared with TRBD2. Trimming at V came to 1 base and at J to 6 bases, leaving 12 bases not matched to a gene. From germline, CDR1 is DFQATT and CDR2 SNEGSKA (reference sequence). The CDR3 contains 19 residues. The CDR3 loop is CSARGPGTSGGADRNEQFF. The CDR3 nucleotides read TGCAGTGCTAGAGGTCCCGGGACTAGCGGGGGGGCGGATCGCAATGAGCAGTTCTTC.

This clonotype was seen repeatedly, ten times or more. The chain links TRBV18 to TRBJ2-2; D may be TRBD1 (6 bases). V was pared by 2 bases and J by 2 bases, with 12 bases between. Per germline, CDR1 KGHSH and CDR2 LQKENI. This CDR3 has 16 residues. The CDR3 loop reads CASSPIRGQNTGELFF. The CDR3 DNA follows: TGTGCCAGCTCACCAATCAGGGGTCAAAACACCGGGGAGCTGTTTTTT.

This clonotype was counted ten times or more. The gene calls are TRBV10-3 and TRBJ2-1; 9 bases match TRBD2. The CDR3 covers 15 residues. Per germline, CDR1 ENHRY and CDR2 SYGVKD. The V and J ends lost 4 bases and 3 bases, in that order; junction bases with no gene match: 4. The CDR3 region is CAISAQRGDYNEQFF. CDR3 DNA sequence: TGTGCCATCAGTGCGCAGCGGGGGGACTACAATGAGCAGTTCTTC.

The rearrangement links TRBV7-6 to TRBJ2-1; the match to TRBD2 covers 9 bases. The J segment lost 8 bases and the V segment lost 2 bases, leaving 4 bases of the junction unmatched. The CDR3 loop spans 14 amino acids. Germline assignment: CDR1 SGHVS and CDR2 FNYEAQ. CDR3 nucleotides: TGTGCCAGCAGCTTATCTAGCGGGGTAGATGAGCAGTTCTTC. This translates into CASSLSSGVDEQFF.

This chain uses TRBV6-1 with TRBJ2-7, with 11 bases matching TRBD2. CDR1 MNHNS and CDR2 SASEGT come from the germline V gene. V shed 5 bases and J 0 bases; nucleotides not matched to a gene: 3. The CDR3 sequence is 15 residues long. Here the CDR3 reads CASSPGTSGSYEQYV. The DNA for the CDR3 is TGTGCCAGCAGTCCCGGGACTAGCGGCTCCTACGAGCAGTACGTC.

This clonotype was seen only a few times. This chain links TRBV2 with TRBJ1-2; D unresolved. CDR1 and CDR2 (germline): SNHLY, FYNNEI. The CDR3 runs to 13 residues. V lost 0 bases and J lost 8, with 10 bases in between. The CDR3 here is CASSEADRYGYTF. The CDR3 DNA is TGTGCCAGCAGTGAAGCTGATAGATACGGCTACACCTTC.

DNA of the CDR3: TGTGCCAGCAGCCTACGTGGGGTAAGGACTGAAGCTTTCTTT. Translated, it gives CASSLRGVRTEAFF. V usage is TRBV7-2 and J usage is TRBJ1-1; the D is unclear. V was shortened by 5 bases and J by 5 bases, with 15 bases between the two germline ends. The CDR3 runs to 14 residues. CDR1 and CDR2 from the germline V gene are SGHTA and FQGNSA.

This clonotype was recorded at least ten times. V gene TRBV7-2 combines with J gene TRBJ2-7; a possible D gene is TRBD1 (7 bases). This CDR3 is built from 13 residues. The germline CDR1 and CDR2 sequences are SGHTA and FQGNSA. Trimming shortened V by 8 bases and J by 3 bases, and 14 bases separated the two germline ends. This CDR3 is CASGGDRFYEQYF. The CDR3 region has the DNA TGTGCCAGCGGAGGGGACAGATTCTACGAGCAGTACTTC.

In its sample, this clonotype was seen many times. This chain links TRBV12-3 or TRBV12-4 with TRBJ2-1; D not certain. V gave up 6 bases and J gave up 6 bases, with 12 bases separating them. The CDR3 contains 13 residues. The CDR3 bases are TGTGCCAGCAGCCCCGGGCCTGGCAATGAGCAGTTCTTC. Protein sequence: CASSPGPGNEQFF.

J is TRBJ1-1 and V is TRBV4-1, with TRBD1 as a possible D gene (5 bases). The CDR3 is 18 residues long. Germline loops: CDR1 MGHRA, CDR2 YSYEKL. Trimming stripped 1 base from V and 3 bases from J, with 21 bases between. As DNA, the CDR3 is TGCGCCAGCAGCCAAGTCCTCCTCCGGGGCCCTAGGGACACTGAAGCTTTCTTT. This sequence encodes CASSQVLLRGPRDTEAFF.